This entry describes one T cell receptor (beta chain). Its antigen is unknown. This sample is part of a study of PD-L1 blockade in urothelial cancer. Whole-study results and caveats: Below-median pretreatment blood TCR clonality predicted better survival.

V was trimmed by 4 bases and J by 7 bases, leaving 18 bases between them. This CDR3 has 15 residues. Per germline, CDR1 SEHNR and CDR2 FQNEAQ (reference sequence). The data were produced by immunoSEQ multiplex PCR, yet TCRdb's version contains in-frame clones alone and is incomplete. The repertoire holds some 39,000 clones, with 70% to 90% as singletons. Time point in this sample: peripheral blood 6 weeks after treatment start. The V gene is TRBV7-9, the J gene TRBJ2-3, with D hard to call. The receptor comes from an older man with urothelial cancer. This specimen consisted of PBMCs, obtained around atezolizumab (anti-PD-L1) treatment. In DNA, the CDR3 is TGTGCCAGCAGCTCGGTAGGCGGCAGAACCTATACGCAGTATTTT. Translated: CASSSVGGRTYTQYF. The full variable domain, rest sourced from reference TRBV7-9 and TRBJ2-3, is DTGVSQNPRHKITKRGQNVTFRCDPISEHNRLYWYRQTLGQGPEFLTYFQNEAQLEKSRLLSDRFSAERPKGSFSTLEIQRTEQGDSAMYLCASSSVGGRTYTQYFGPGTRLTVL.